The rows below give T cell receptor beta chains drawn from one sample of a study of early T cells in non-severe SARS-CoV-2 infection. Using its own MiXCR run on the 5' RACE reads, TCRdb lists one record per CDR3 protein. The repertoire holds over 55,000 distinct CDR3 sequences, with less than 10% as singletons. The sequenced material came from whole blood. The source is an adult who was a healthcare worker with PCR-confirmed SARS-CoV-2 infection or an uninfected control (not recorded which). The CDR3 runs from the conserved cysteine through the conserved F or W. A D gene is named only where the DNA matches it firmly. Clone size is stated in some rows and not others, as once, few, many or a class when expanded.

cdr3_aa: CASSQAGDNSPLHF
cdr3_nt: TGTGCCAGCAGCCAAGCGGGGGATAATTCACCCCTCCACTTT
v_call: TRBV3-1
clone_size: NA
j_call: TRBJ1-6
d_call: NA

cdr3_aa: CASSPSRGEKLFF
cdr3_nt: TGTGCCAGCAGTCCCTCTCGCGGTGAAAAACTGTTTTTT
v_call: TRBV12-3/TRBV12-4
clone_size: few
j_call: TRBJ1-4
d_call: NA

cdr3_aa: CACLTGFSHEQFF
cdr3_nt: TGTGCCTGCCTCACAGGGTTCTCCCATGAGCAGTTCTTC
v_call: TRBV5-8
clone_size: NA
j_call: TRBJ2-1
d_call: NA

cdr3_aa: CASSLGQSEDGYTF
cdr3_nt: TGCGCCAGCAGCTTGGGACAGTCGGAGGATGGCTACACCTTC
v_call: TRBV5-1
clone_size: NA
j_call: TRBJ1-2
d_call: NA

cdr3_aa: CAWSDNHGYTF
cdr3_nt: TGTGCCTGGAGTGACAATCATGGCTACACCTTC
v_call: TRBV30
clone_size: NA
j_call: TRBJ1-2
d_call: NA

cdr3_aa: CASSISRDSRGGDTQYF
cdr3_nt: TGTGCCAGCAGCATATCCCGGGACAGCAGGGGTGGAGATACGCAGTATTTT
v_call: TRBV5-8
clone_size: few
j_call: TRBJ2-3
d_call: TRBD1

cdr3_aa: CASLDRGGNSPLHF
cdr3_nt: TGTGCCAGCCTTGACAGAGGGGGAAATTCACCCCTCCACTTT
v_call: TRBV3-1
clone_size: few
j_call: TRBJ1-6
d_call: NA

cdr3_aa: CSGDRGSGETQYF
cdr3_nt: TGCAGCGGGGACAGGGGAAGCGGAGAGACCCAGTACTTC
v_call: TRBV29-1
clone_size: NA
j_call: TRBJ2-5
d_call: TRBD1

cdr3_aa: CASSQTGPTEAFF
cdr3_nt: TGTGCCAGCAGCCAGACAGGACCCACTGAAGCTTTCTTT
v_call: TRBV14
clone_size: NA
j_call: TRBJ1-1
d_call: NA

cdr3_aa: CSASLRGVLPSYNEQFF
cdr3_nt: TGCAGTGCTAGTCTCCGGGGGGTCCTCCCATCCTACAATGAGCAGTTCTTC
v_call: TRBV20-1
clone_size: few
j_call: TRBJ2-1
d_call: TRBD2

cdr3_aa: CASRSPVLATEAFF
cdr3_nt: TGTGCCAGCCGTTCCCCGGTGCTCGCCACTGAAGCTTTCTTT
v_call: TRBV12-3/TRBV12-4
clone_size: few
j_call: TRBJ1-1
d_call: NA

cdr3_aa: CASSFRLGGGPSLTQYF
cdr3_nt: TGTGCCAGCAGTTTTCGCCTAGGCGGGGGGCCCAGTTTGACCCAGTACTTC
v_call: TRBV12-3/TRBV12-4
clone_size: NA
j_call: TRBJ2-5
d_call: TRBD2

cdr3_aa: CASSLAQGASTQYF
cdr3_nt: TGTGCCAGCAGTTTAGCACAGGGGGCAAGTACGCAGTATTTT
v_call: TRBV12-3/TRBV12-4
clone_size: NA
j_call: TRBJ2-3
d_call: TRBD1

cdr3_aa: CASSIQVSPGQPQHF
cdr3_nt: TGTGCCAGCAGCATTCAGGTTAGCCCGGGACAGCCCCAGCATTTT
v_call: TRBV7-2
clone_size: NA
j_call: TRBJ1-5
d_call: NA

cdr3_aa: CASSYSGGYNEQFF
cdr3_nt: TGTGCCAGCTCGTATAGCGGGGGATACAATGAGCAGTTCTTC
v_call: TRBV2
clone_size: many
j_call: TRBJ2-1
d_call: TRBD2

cdr3_aa: CASREQGPGNTIYF
cdr3_nt: TGTGCCAGCAGAGAACAGGGGCCAGGAAACACCATATATTTT
v_call: TRBV28
clone_size: NA
j_call: TRBJ1-3
d_call: TRBD1

cdr3_aa: CAWSVPQGWNNEQFF
cdr3_nt: TGTGCCTGGAGTGTACCCCAGGGGTGGAACAATGAGCAGTTCTTC
v_call: TRBV30
clone_size: few
j_call: TRBJ2-1
d_call: NA

cdr3_aa: CASSQPRQDMNTEAFF
cdr3_nt: TGTGCCAGCAGCCAACCTAGACAGGATATGAACACTGAAGCTTTCTTT
v_call: TRBV3-1
clone_size: few
j_call: TRBJ1-1
d_call: NA

cdr3_aa: CASSEQGTGQEKLFF
cdr3_nt: TGTGCCAGCAGTGAACAAGGGACAGGGCAGGAAAAACTGTTTTTT
v_call: TRBV2
clone_size: many
j_call: TRBJ1-4
d_call: TRBD1

cdr3_aa: CASSLAGLMNEQFF
cdr3_nt: TGCGCCAGCAGCTTGGCCGGGTTAATGAATGAGCAGTTCTTC
v_call: TRBV5-1
clone_size: few
j_call: TRBJ2-1
d_call: NA

cdr3_aa: CASSQGPGANVLTF
cdr3_nt: TGCGCCAGCAGCCAGGGCCCTGGGGCCAACGTCCTGACTTTC
v_call: TRBV4-1
clone_size: few
j_call: TRBJ2-6
d_call: NA

cdr3_aa: CASSLGAGSQETQYF
cdr3_nt: TGTGCCAGCAGCTTGGGGGCGGGCTCCCAAGAGACCCAGTACTTC
v_call: TRBV11-2
clone_size: NA
j_call: TRBJ2-5
d_call: NA

cdr3_aa: CASSLGTATYNEQFF
cdr3_nt: TGTGCCAGCAGCTTGGGGACAGCGACCTACAATGAGCAGTTCTTC
v_call: TRBV7-3
clone_size: many
j_call: TRBJ2-1
d_call: TRBD1

cdr3_aa: CSVELSDTQYF
cdr3_nt: TGCAGCGTTGAACTGTCAGATACGCAGTATTTT
v_call: TRBV29-1
clone_size: few
j_call: TRBJ2-3
d_call: NA

cdr3_aa: CASSLVTKETQYF
cdr3_nt: TGTGCCAGCAGCTTAGTTACGAAAGAGACCCAGTACTTC
v_call: TRBV7-9
clone_size: NA
j_call: TRBJ2-5
d_call: NA

cdr3_aa: CSVEETEKLFF
cdr3_nt: TGCAGCGTTGAAGAAACGGAAAAACTGTTTTTT
v_call: TRBV29-1
clone_size: NA
j_call: TRBJ1-4
d_call: NA

cdr3_aa: CSARSHPGANVLTF
cdr3_nt: TGCAGTGCTAGAAGCCATCCTGGGGCCAACGTCCTGACTTTC
v_call: TRBV20-1
clone_size: NA
j_call: TRBJ2-6
d_call: NA

cdr3_aa: CAWSVQGRANTEAFF
cdr3_nt: TGTGCCTGGAGTGTACAGGGCAGGGCGAACACTGAAGCTTTCTTT
v_call: TRBV30
clone_size: few
j_call: TRBJ1-1
d_call: NA

cdr3_aa: CASSNQGVDSPLHF
cdr3_nt: TGTGCCAGCAGCAACCAGGGGGTGGATTCACCCCTCCACTTT
v_call: TRBV7-2
clone_size: many
j_call: TRBJ1-6
d_call: TRBD1

cdr3_aa: CASRAGGERETQYF
cdr3_nt: TGTGCCAGCAGGGCTGGTGGGGAGAGAGAGACCCAGTACTTC
v_call: TRBV6-6
clone_size: NA
j_call: TRBJ2-5
d_call: NA

cdr3_aa: CASRMGGEKLFF
cdr3_nt: TGTGCCAGCAGGATGGGGGGTGAAAAACTGTTTTTT
v_call: TRBV7-2
clone_size: many
j_call: TRBJ1-4
d_call: NA

cdr3_aa: CASRPNGISYGYTF
cdr3_nt: TGTGCCAGCAGGCCAAACGGGATCTCTTATGGCTACACCTTC
v_call: TRBV12-3/TRBV12-4
clone_size: NA
j_call: TRBJ1-2
d_call: NA

cdr3_aa: CASSFSRSNTGELFF
cdr3_nt: TGTGCCAGCAGCTTCAGCCGGAGTAACACCGGGGAGCTGTTTTTT
v_call: TRBV7-3
clone_size: few
j_call: TRBJ2-2
d_call: NA

cdr3_aa: CASSQGYEANTEAFF
cdr3_nt: TGTGCCAGCAGCCAAGGGTATGAGGCGAACACTGAAGCTTTCTTT
v_call: TRBV3-1
clone_size: NA
j_call: TRBJ1-1
d_call: NA

cdr3_aa: CSARDVGLAGHNEQFF
cdr3_nt: TGCAGTGCTAGAGATGTAGGACTAGCTGGGCACAATGAGCAGTTCTTC
v_call: TRBV20-1
clone_size: NA
j_call: TRBJ2-1
d_call: TRBD2

cdr3_aa: CASSPGGWGGDTEAFF
cdr3_nt: TGCGCCAGCAGCCCGGGCGGGTGGGGAGGAGACACTGAAGCTTTCTTT
v_call: TRBV4-1
clone_size: NA
j_call: TRBJ1-1
d_call: NA

cdr3_aa: CASSPQSPAGREKLFF
cdr3_nt: TGTGCCAGCTCACCACAATCACCGGCGGGTAGAGAAAAACTGTTTTTT
v_call: TRBV18
clone_size: many
j_call: TRBJ1-4
d_call: NA

cdr3_aa: CASSQDPGGGEKLFF
cdr3_nt: TGCGCCAGCAGCCAAGATCCCGGAGGTGGTGAAAAACTGTTTTTT
v_call: TRBV4-1
clone_size: NA
j_call: TRBJ1-4
d_call: NA

cdr3_aa: CAWSRQETSTDTQYF
cdr3_nt: TGTGCCTGGAGTAGACAGGAAACAAGCACAGATACGCAGTATTTT
v_call: TRBV30
clone_size: many
j_call: TRBJ2-3
d_call: NA

cdr3_aa: CASSLGGQGTETQYF
cdr3_nt: TGCGCCAGCAGCCTGGGAGGACAGGGGACGGAGACCCAGTACTTC
v_call: TRBV4-1
clone_size: NA
j_call: TRBJ2-5
d_call: TRBD1

cdr3_aa: CASSPDGGLSEAFF
cdr3_nt: TGTGCCAGCAGCCCTGACGGGGGGCTATCTGAAGCTTTCTTT
v_call: TRBV9
clone_size: medium-sized
j_call: TRBJ1-1
d_call: NA

cdr3_aa: CASSLIVGQGAITEAFF
cdr3_nt: TGCGCCAGCAGCTTGATCGTAGGACAGGGGGCGATCACTGAAGCTTTCTTT
v_call: TRBV5-1
clone_size: many
j_call: TRBJ1-1
d_call: TRBD1